What follows describes a single T cell receptor beta chain. This sample stems from a study of OX40 agonist ivuxolimab in advanced cancers. TCRdb's table, derived via immunoSEQ multiplex PCR, lists solely in-frame clones and lacks some. The sample carries 90,000 to 100,000 clones, less than 90% recorded once. Germline V gives CDR1 SGHNT, CDR2 YYREEE (reference sequence). The ends were cut back, 0 bases at V and 1 base at J, with 13 bases in the middle. The CDR3 totals 16 residues. This specimen was CD4+ or CD8+ T cells sorted from blood, taken in a trial of the OX40 agonist ivuxolimab. J is TRBJ1-1 and V is TRBV5-4; no firm D call. The receptor comes from an adult with an advanced solid tumor such as melanoma, head and neck, liver or kidney cancer. CDR3 protein: CASSLDSVMGNTEAFF. DNA for the CDR3: TGTGCCAGCAGCTTGGACTCGGTCATGGGGAACACTGAAGCTTTCTTT.